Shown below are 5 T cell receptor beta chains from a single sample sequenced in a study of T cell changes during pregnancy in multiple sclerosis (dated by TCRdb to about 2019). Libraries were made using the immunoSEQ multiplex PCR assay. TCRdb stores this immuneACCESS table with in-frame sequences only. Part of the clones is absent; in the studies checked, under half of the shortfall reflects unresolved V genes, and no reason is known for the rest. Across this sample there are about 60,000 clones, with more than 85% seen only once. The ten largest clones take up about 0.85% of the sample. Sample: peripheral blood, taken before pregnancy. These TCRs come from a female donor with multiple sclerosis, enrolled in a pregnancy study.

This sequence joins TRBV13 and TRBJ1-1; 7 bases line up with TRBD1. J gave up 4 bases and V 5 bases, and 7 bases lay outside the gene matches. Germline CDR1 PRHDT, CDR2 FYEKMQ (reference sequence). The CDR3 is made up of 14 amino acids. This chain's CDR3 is CASSRRQGLTEAFF. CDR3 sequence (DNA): TGTGCCAGCAGCAGGCGACAGGGCCTCACTGAAGCTTTCTTT.

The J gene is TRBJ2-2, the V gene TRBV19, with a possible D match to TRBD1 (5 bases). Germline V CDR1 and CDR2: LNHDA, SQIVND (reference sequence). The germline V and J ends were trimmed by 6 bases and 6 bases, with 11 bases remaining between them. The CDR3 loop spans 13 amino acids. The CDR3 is CASSQGWSGELFF. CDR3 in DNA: TGTGCCAGTAGCCAGGGATGGTCCGGGGAGCTGTTTTTT.

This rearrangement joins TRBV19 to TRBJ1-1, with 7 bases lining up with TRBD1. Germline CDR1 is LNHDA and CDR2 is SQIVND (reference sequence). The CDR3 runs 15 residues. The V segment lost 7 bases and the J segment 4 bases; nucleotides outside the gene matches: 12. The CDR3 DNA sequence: TGTGCCAGTACCTCAGGATACAGGGGCAGCACTGAAGCTTTCTTT. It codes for CASTSGYRGSTEAFF.

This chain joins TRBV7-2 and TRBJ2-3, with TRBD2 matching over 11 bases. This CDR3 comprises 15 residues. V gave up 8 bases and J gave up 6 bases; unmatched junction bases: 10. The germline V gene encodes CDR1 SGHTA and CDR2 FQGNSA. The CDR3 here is CASSMSSGGMDTQYF. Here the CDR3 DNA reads TGTGCCAGCTCCATGTCTAGCGGGGGGATGGATACGCAGTATTTT.

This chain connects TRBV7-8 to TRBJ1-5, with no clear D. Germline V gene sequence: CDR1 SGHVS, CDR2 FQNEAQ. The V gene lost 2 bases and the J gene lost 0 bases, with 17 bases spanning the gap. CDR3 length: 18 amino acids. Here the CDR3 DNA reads TGTGCCAGCAGCTTACGGAGGAGAGCGATTCATAGCAATCAGCCCCAGCATTTT. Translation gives CASSLRRRAIHSNQPQHF.